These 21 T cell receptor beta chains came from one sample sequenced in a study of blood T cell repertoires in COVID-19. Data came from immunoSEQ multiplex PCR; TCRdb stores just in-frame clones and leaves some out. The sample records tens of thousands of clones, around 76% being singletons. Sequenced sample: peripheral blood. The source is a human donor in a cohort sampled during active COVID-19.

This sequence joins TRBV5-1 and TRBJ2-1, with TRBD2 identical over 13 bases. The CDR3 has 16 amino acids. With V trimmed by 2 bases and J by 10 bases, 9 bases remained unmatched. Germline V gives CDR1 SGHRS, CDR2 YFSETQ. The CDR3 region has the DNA TGCGCCAGCAGCTTTACTAGCGGGGGGGCGGTGTGGGAGCAGTTCTTC. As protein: CASSFTSGGAVWEQFF. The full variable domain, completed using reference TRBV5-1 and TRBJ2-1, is KAGVTQTPRYLIKTRGQQVTLSCSPISGHRSVSWYQQTPGQGLQFLFEYFSETQRNKGNFPGRFSGRQFSNSRSEMNVSTLELGDSALYLCASSFTSGGAVWEQFFGPGTRLTVL.

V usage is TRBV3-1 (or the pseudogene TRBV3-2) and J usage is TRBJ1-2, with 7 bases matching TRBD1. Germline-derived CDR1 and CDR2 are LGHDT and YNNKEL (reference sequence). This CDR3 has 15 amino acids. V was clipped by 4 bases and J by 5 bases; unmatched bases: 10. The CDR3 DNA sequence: TGTGCCAGCAGCCCAGGTTGGGACAGTCGGTATGGCTACACCTTC. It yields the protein CASSPGWDSRYGYTF.

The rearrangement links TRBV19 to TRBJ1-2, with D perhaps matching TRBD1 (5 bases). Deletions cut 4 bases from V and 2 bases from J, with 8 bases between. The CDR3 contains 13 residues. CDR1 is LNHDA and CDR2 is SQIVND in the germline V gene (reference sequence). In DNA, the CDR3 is TGTGCCAGTAGTAAGGGGAAAAACTATGGCTACACCTTC. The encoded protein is CASSKGKNYGYTF.

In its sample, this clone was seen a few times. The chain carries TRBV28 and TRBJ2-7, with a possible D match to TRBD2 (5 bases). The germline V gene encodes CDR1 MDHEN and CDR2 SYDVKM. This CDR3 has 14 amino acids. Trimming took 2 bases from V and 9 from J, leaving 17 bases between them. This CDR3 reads CASSLNNWASGQYF. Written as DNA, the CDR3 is TGTGCCAGCAGTTTAAATAATTGGGCCAGCGGGCAGTACTTC.

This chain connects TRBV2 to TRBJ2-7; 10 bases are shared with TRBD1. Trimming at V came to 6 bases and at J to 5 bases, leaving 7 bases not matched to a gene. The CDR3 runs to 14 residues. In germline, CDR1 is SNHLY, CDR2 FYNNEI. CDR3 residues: CASRSGTGADEQYF. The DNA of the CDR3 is TGTGCCAGCAGGTCCGGGACAGGGGCGGACGAGCAGTACTTC.

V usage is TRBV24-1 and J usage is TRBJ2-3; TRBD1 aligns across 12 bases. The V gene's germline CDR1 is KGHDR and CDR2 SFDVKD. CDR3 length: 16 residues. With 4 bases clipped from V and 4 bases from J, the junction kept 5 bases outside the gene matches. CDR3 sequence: CATSDWGQGAADTQYF. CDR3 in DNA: TGTGCCACCAGTGACTGGGGACAGGGGGCCGCAGATACGCAGTATTTT.

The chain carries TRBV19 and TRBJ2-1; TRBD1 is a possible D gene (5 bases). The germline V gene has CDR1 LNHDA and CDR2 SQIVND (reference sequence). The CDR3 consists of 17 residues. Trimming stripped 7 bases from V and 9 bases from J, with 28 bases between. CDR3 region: CASTKGQGLSGFGEQFF. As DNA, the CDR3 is TGTGCCAGTACTAAGGGGCAAGGCCTGTCCGGATTTGGTGAGCAGTTCTTC.

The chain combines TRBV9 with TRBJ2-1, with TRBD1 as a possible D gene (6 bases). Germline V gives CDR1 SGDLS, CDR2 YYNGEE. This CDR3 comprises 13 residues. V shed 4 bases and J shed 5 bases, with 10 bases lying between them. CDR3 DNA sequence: TGTGCCAGCAGCCGGGACAACAACAATGAGCAGTTCTTC. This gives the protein CASSRDNNNEQFF.

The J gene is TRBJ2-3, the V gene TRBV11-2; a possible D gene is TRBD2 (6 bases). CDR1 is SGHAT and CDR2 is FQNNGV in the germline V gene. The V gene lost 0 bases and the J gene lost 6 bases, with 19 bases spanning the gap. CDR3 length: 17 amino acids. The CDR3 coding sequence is TGTGCCAGCAGCTTAGAAGTTGTGGTTGGGGCGGGGGATACGCAGTATTTT. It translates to CASSLEVVVGAGDTQYF.

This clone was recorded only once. CDR3 DNA: TGCAGCGTCGGTCCAGGGGGCCTCTACGAGCAGTACTTC. This encodes CSVGPGGLYEQYF. V is TRBV29-1 and J is TRBJ2-7; 8 bases match TRBD1. This CDR3 spans 13 amino acids. Germline CDR1 reads SQVTM; CDR2 reads ANQGSEA. V lost 6 bases to trimming and J lost 3 bases; unmatched junction nucleotides: 7.

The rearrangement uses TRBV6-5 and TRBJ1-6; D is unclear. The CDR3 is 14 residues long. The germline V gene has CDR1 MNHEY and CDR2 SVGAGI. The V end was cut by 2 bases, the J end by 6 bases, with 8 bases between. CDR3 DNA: TGTGCCAGCAGTTACCTCAGGCTTAATTCACCCCTCCACTTT. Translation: CASSYLRLNSPLHF.

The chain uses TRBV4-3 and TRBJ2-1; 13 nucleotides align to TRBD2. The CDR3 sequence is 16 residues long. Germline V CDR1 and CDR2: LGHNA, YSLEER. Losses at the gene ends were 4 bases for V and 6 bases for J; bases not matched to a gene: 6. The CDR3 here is CASSLGLAGEGNEQFF. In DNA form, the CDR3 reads TGCGCCAGCAGCCTAGGACTAGCGGGAGAGGGCAATGAGCAGTTCTTC.

CDR3 region: CASSFKGAHNSPLHF. In DNA, the CDR3 is TGTGCCAGCAGCTTCAAGGGGGCACATAATTCACCCCTCCACTTT. The chain carries TRBV7-2 and TRBJ1-6; 7 bases are shared with TRBD1. CDR1 SGHTA and CDR2 FQGNSA come from the germline V gene. J lost 5 bases, V lost 3 bases, and 4 bases had no gene match. The CDR3 is 15 amino acids.

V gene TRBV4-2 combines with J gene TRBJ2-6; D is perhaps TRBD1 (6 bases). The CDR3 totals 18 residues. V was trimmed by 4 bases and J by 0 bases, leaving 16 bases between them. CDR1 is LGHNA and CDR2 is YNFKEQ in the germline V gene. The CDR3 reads CASSPLTGTSSGANVLTF. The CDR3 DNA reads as TGTGCCAGCAGCCCATTGACAGGCACTAGCTCTGGGGCCAACGTCCTGACTTTC.

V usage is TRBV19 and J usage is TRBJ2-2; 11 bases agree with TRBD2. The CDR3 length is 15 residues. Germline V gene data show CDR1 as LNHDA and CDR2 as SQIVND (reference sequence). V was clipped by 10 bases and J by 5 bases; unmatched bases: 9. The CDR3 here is CATQLAGAGTGELFF. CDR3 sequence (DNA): TGTGCCACCCAACTAGCGGGAGCGGGGACCGGGGAGCTGTTTTTT.

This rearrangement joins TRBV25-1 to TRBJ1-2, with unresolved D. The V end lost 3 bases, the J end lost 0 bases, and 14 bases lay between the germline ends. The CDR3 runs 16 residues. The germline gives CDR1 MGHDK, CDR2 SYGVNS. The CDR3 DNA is TGTGCCAGCAGTGAGGGAGTAGGTCAACCTAACTATGGCTACACCTTC. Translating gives CASSEGVGQPNYGYTF.

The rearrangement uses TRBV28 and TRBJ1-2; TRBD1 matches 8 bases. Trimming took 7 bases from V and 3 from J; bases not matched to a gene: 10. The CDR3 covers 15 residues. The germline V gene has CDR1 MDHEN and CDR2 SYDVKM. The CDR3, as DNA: TGTGCCAGCAACCTTGGGGCGACAGGGGACTATGGCTACACCTTC. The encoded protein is CASNLGATGDYGYTF.

As DNA, the CDR3 is TGTGCCAGCAGTTACGATCGGGAGGGAGCCACCTACGAGCAGTACGTC. Its protein is CASSYDREGATYEQYV. The chain employs TRBV6-2 or TRBV6-3 and TRBJ2-7; 8 nucleotides line up with TRBD2. Germline CDR1 MNHEY, CDR2 SVGEGT. J lost 2 bases, V lost 2 bases, and 8 bases had no gene match. The CDR3 covers 16 residues.

This chain's CDR3 is CASSKAGTSGTDTQYF. As DNA, the CDR3 is TGTGCCAGCAGCAAAGCCGGGACTAGCGGGACAGATACGCAGTATTTT. The rearrangement uses TRBV5-5 and TRBJ2-3; TRBD2 aligns across 12 bases. The CDR3 is made up of 16 amino acids. CDR1 SGHKS and CDR2 YYEKEE come from the germline V gene (reference sequence). V gave up 4 bases and J gave up 3 bases; unmatched junction bases: 6.

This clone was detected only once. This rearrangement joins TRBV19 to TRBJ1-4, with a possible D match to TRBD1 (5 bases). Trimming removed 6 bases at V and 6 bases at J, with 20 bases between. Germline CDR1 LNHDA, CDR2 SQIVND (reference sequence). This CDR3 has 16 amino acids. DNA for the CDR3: TGTGCCAGTAGCCCCGCCCCGGGCAGGGCGTATGAAAAACTGTTTTTT. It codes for CASSPAPGRAYEKLFF.

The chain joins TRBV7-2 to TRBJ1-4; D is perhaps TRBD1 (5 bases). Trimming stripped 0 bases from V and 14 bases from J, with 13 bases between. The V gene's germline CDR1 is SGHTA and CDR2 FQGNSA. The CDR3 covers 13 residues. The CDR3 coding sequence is TGTGCCAGCAGCTTAGCGCCGGGGGGTTGGCTGTTTTTT. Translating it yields CASSLAPGGWLFF.